This record covers a single T cell receptor (beta chain). What antigen it recognizes has not been identified. Per-base quality was not reported, and no clone a single base away is much larger than it. The source of the sample is a study of cytomegalovirus exposure and HLA in healthy donors (dated by TCRdb to about 2017). Background for the entire study: A later analysis indicated that the 110 or so validation repertoires were generated on the platform also employed for the 670 or so repertoires of the first cohort. High-throughput TCR immunosequencing, statistical association of individual TCRs with disease status, and machine learning were combined to predict cytomegalovirus infection status. In addition to the first cohort of 666 subjects, a separate validation cohort of about 120 different subjects was used. The study was designed to test whether signatures of past pathogen exposure could be identified by cataloging public T cell receptors.

Libraries were constructed by the immunoSEQ multiplex PCR assay. The paper's processing steps were these. A statistical classification framework was developed to diagnose cytomegalovirus status using the catalog of TCR beta chain sequences. The immuneACCESS repertoire file appears here via TCRdb, limited to in-frame rearrangements. These files lack a portion of the clones; in checked studies, under half of the deficit traces to unresolved V genes, and the cause of the others is not known. V, J and clone size are those of that table, while D and trimming were read from the DNA. The sample records 160,000 or so clones, roughly 86% of which are singletons. Roughly 2.5% of the sample is taken by the ten largest. CDR1 and CDR2 are read off the germline V gene as SGHRS and YFSETQ. The CDR3 goes from the cysteine to the phenylalanine over 15 residues. CDR3 DNA is the only sequence kept; it has 45 bases, read in frame from the first base. A distance of 14 bases separates the germline ends of V and J, which lose 1 base and 7 bases respectively.

The donors were included in the validation cohort of 120 subjects, a group kept apart from the roughly 730-subject first cohort. What the work shows at the level of the full study, not this receptor alone: A few of the identified cytomegalovirus-associated TCR beta chains were confirmed in vitro to be specific for cytomegalovirus antigens. In the study, around 160 TCR beta chains were listed as associated with cytomegalovirus. In both the original and validation cohorts, the classifier was reported to diagnose cytomegalovirus status with high specificity and sensitivity. While some public TCRs were present in many individuals, most TCR sequences turned up only very rarely across donors. A later analysis lacked HLA typing for the validation cohort, so it scored co-occurrence in that cohort across all 110 or so repertoires. The authors suggested that the approach could potentially be extended to other disease states and immunological phenotypes. Subsequent analysis determined that TCRs grouped into clusters in the first cohort also showed a tendency toward co-occurrence across the roughly 110 validation repertoires, and about 93% of cluster scores exceeded 0.

The sequenced sample was PBMCs. The clonotype originates from a man aged 18 to 29 in good health and CMV-seropositive. This chain is built from TRBV5-1 and TRBJ2-2; TRBD1 is a weak D gene call, 6 bases matching. The nucleotide sequence is given as TGCGCCAGCAGCTTGTGGGGGCACGAGAGCGGGGAGCTGTTTTTT. The encoded protein is CASSLWGHESGELFF.